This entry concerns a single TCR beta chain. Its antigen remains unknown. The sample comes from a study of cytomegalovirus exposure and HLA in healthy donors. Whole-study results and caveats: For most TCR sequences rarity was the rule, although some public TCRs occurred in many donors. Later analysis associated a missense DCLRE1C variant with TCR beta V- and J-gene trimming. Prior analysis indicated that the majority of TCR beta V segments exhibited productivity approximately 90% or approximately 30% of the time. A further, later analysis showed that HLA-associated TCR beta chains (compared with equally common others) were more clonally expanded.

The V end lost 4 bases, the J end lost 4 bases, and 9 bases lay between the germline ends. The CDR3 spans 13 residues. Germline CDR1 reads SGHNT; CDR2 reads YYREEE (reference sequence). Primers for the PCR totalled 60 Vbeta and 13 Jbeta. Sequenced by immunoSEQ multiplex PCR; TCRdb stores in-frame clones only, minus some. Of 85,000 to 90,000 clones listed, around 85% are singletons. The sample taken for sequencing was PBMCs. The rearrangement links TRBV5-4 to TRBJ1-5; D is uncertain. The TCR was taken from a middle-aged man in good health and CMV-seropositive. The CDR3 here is CASSADWNQPQHF. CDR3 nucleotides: TGTGCCAGCAGCGCGGACTGGAATCAGCCCCAGCATTTT.